This T cell receptor beta chain was sequenced in a study of tumor-infiltrating lymphocytes in primary liver carcinoma. For the study at large: The patient population consisted of men and women between 30 and 69 years of age. Lesions, classed as T1-T3 N0M0, spanned about 4.2 to 11 cm across.

The V and J ends lost 1 base and 7 bases, in that order; junction bases with no gene match: 9. CDR1 is LGHNA and CDR2 is YNFKEQ in the germline V gene. This CDR3 region has 17 residues. Total RNA and DNA came together from around 20-30 mg of bulk tissue without cell sorting. Each tumor had five separate regions sampled. Starting material of about 480 ng total RNA yielded TCR beta cDNA via a constant-region primer. Each TCR beta library was derived from three nested multiplex PCR rounds that employed slightly modified ARM-PCR. TRBV1-TRBV30 forward and Cbeta reverse primers drove the first two roughly 11-cycle rounds. MiXCR, run by TCRdb on the multiplex PCR reads, gives a single entry per CDR3 protein. The sample contains approximately 60,000 distinct CDR3 sequences, less than 75% of which appear only once.

The source is a man in his forties with primary liver carcinoma and hepatitis B virus infection. This rearrangement joins TRBV4-2 to TRBJ2-2; 10 bases agree with TRBD2. Sequenced input: liver tumor tissue from sampling region 2. The subset denotes: tumor region T2, inferior pole. This chain's CDR3 is CASSQGDLAGDFGELFF. For the CDR3, the DNA is TGTGCCAGCAGCCAAGGGGACCTAGCGGGAGATTTCGGGGAGCTGTTTTTT.